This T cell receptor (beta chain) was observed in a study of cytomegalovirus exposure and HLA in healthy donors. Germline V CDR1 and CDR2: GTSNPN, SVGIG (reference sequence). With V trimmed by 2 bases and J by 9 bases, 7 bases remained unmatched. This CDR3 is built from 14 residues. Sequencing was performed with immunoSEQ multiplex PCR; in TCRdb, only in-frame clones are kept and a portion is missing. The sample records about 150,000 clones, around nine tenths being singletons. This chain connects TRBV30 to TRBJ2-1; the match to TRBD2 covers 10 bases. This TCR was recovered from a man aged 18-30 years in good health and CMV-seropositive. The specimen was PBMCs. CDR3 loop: CAWSKGLAGVEQFF. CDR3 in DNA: TGTGCCTGGAGTAAAGGTCTAGCGGGAGTTGAGCAGTTCTTC.